The entry below describes one T cell receptor (beta chain). The normal lung sample lay at least 3 cm, and maximally far, from the tumour. The data derive from a study of immune cell composition in non-small cell lung cancer. Across the study: Lung adenocarcinoma or squamous carcinoma made up most tumours.

The germline gives CDR1 SGHRS, CDR2 YFSETQ. The CDR3 has 12 residues. The V and J ends lost 4 bases and 6 bases, in that order; junction bases with no gene match: 3. TCRdb keeps only in-frame clones here, not all; method: immunoSEQ multiplex PCR. The sample records about 2,300 clones, roughly 77% being singletons. Material: non-adjacent lung tissue. V is TRBV5-1 and J is TRBJ1-2; 7 bases agree with TRBD1. This sequence originates from a human donor with non-small cell lung cancer. As DNA, the CDR3 is TGCGCCAGCAGCACGACAGGGAATGGCTACACCTTC. Translation gives CASSTTGNGYTF. Together with reference TRBV5-1 and TRBJ1-2, the CDR3 gives the full variable domain: KAGVTQTPRYLIKTRGQQVTLSCSPISGHRSVSWYQQTPGQGLQFLFEYFSETQRNKGNFPGRFSGRQFSNSRSEMNVSTLELGDSALYLCASSTTGNGYTFGSGTRLTVV.